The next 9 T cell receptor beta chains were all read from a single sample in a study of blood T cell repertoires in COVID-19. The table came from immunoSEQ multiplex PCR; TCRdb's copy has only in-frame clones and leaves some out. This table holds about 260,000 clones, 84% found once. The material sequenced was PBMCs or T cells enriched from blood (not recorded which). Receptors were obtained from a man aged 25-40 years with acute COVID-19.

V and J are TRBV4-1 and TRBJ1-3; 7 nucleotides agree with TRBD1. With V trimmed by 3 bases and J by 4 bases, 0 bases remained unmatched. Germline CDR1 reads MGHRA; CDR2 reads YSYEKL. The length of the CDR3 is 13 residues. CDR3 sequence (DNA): TGCGCCAGCAGCCAGACAGGGGGAAACACCATATATTTT. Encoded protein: CASSQTGGNTIYF.

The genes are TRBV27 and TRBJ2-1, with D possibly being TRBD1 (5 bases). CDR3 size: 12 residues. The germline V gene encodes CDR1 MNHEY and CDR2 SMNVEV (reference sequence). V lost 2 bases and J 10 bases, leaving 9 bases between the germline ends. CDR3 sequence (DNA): TGTGCCAGCAGTTTAAGAAGGGGCGAGCAGTTCTTC. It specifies CASSLRRGEQFF.

CDR3 DNA sequence: TGTGCCAGCAGGACAGGGTACGAAAAACTGTTTTTT. This gives the protein CASRTGYEKLFF. This sequence joins TRBV12-3 or TRBV12-4 and TRBJ1-4, with 7 nucleotides matching TRBD1. Trimming removed 6 bases from V and 8 bases from J; junction bases left unmatched: 3. The CDR3 is 12 residues long.

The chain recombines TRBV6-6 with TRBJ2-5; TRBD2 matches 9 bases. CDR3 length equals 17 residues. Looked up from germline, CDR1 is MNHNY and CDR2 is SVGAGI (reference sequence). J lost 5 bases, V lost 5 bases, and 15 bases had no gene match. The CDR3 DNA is TGTGCCAGCAGTCGCCTCAATGGCGGGGGGGCCCATGAGACCCAGTACTTC. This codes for CASSRLNGGGAHETQYF.

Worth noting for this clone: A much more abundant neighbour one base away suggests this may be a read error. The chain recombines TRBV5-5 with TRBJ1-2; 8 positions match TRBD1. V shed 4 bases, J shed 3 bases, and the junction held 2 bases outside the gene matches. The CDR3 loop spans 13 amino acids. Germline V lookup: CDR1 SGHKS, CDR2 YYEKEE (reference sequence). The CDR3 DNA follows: TGTGCCAGCAGCCAGGACAGGGACTATGGCTACACCTTC. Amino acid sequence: CASSQDRDYGYTF. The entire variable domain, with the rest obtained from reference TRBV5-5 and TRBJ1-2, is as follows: DAGVTQSPTHLIKTRGQQVTLRCSPISGHKSVSWYQQVLGQGPQFIFQYYEKEERGRGNFPDRFSARQFPNYSSELNVNALLLGDSALYLCASSQDRDYGYTFGSGTRLTVV.

CDR3: CASRHRDSNYHF. CDR3 nucleotide sequence: TGTGCCAGTAGACACCGGGACAGCAATTATCATTTT. The chain carries TRBV19 and TRBJ1-5, with 7 bases fitting TRBD1. Germline lookup yields CDR1 LNHDA and CDR2 SQIVND (reference sequence). Germline trimming cut 6 bases from V and 16 bases from J; bases unmatched to any gene: 12. This CDR3 has 12 residues.

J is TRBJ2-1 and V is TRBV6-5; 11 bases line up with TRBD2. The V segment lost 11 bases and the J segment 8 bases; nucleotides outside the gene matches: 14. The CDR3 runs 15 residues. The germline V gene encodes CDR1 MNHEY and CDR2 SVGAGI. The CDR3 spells CAAVGNELAGDEQFF. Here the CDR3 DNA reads TGTGCCGCCGTAGGGAACGAACTAGCGGGGGATGAGCAGTTCTTC.

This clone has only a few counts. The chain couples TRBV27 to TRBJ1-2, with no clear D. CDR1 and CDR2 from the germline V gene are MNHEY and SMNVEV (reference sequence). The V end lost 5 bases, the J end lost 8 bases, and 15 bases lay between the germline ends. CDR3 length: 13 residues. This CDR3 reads CASSLDSAYGYTF. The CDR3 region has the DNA TGTGCCAGCAGTCTGGACTCTGCATACGGCTACACCTTC.

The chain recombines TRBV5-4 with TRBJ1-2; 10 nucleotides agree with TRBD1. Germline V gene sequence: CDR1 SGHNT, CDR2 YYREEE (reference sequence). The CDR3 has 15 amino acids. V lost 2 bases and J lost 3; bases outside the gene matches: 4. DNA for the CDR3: TGTGCCAGCAGCTTAGCCGGACAGGGGGACTATGGCTACACCTTC. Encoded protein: CASSLAGQGDYGYTF.